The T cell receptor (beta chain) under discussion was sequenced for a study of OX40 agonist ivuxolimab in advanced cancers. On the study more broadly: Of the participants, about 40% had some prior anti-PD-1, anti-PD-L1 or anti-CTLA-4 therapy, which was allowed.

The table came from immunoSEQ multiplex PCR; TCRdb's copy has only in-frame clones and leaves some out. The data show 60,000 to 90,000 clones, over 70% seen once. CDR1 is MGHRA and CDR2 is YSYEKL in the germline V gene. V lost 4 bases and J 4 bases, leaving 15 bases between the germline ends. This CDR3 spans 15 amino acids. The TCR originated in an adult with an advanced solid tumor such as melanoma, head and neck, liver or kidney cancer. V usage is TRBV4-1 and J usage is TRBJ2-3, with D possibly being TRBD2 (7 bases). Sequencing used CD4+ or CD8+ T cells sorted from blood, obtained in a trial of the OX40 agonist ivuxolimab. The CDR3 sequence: CASSRGGGGADTQYF. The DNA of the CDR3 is TGCGCCAGCAGCCGGGGAGGGGGAGGAGCAGATACGCAGTATTTT.